A single T cell receptor (beta chain) is shown here with its context. The target antigen is unknown. The data stem from a study of naive and memory T cell subsets. Study observations and caveats: TCR transcript changes with activation or differentiation may affect this RNA method.

A UMI-containing oligonucleotide was joined by 3' ligation to the TCR cDNA template. Unsorted total RNA, about 1 to 1000 ng, was DNase treated before reverse transcription. Ligated cDNA underwent four rounds of PCR with nested alpha and beta constant region primers and SP2. Alpha and beta constant region primers primed reverse transcription for blood and skin samples. TCRdb fed the 5' RACE reads into MiXCR, producing one record per CDR3 protein. The sample holds about 32,000 distinct CDR3 sequences, over 15% seen once. The clonotype comes from a female donor in good health.

The CDR3 DNA reads as TGTGCCAGCAGGGAGGGGACAGGGGTAGGAAACACCATATATTTT. Its protein is CASREGTGVGNTIYF. This chain uses TRBV6-6 with TRBJ1-3; 10 bases line up with TRBD1. Per the germline V gene, CDR1 is MNHNY and CDR2 is SVGAGI (reference sequence). Trimming cost V 6 bases and J 4 bases; bases outside gene matches: 6. The CDR3 has 15 residues.